Shown below are 25 T cell receptor beta chains from a single sample sequenced in a study of T cell repertoires in cytomegalovirus infection (dated by TCRdb to between 2018 and 2020). Instrument used: Illumina HiSeq 1500. In-frame beta chains were kept once TCRdb had trimmed the public reads at Q25 with fastp and called clones with MiXCR. Duplicate CDR3 protein sequences are folded into a single record with the most common DNA and genes. The sample contains under 90,000 distinct CDR3 sequences, about half of them found a single time. The ten largest clones represent 93% of the sample. Taken with the paper, the label for treatment or condition translates to: in vitro stimulation with specific CMV peptide epitopes to enrich CMV-specific T cells. For these receptors, no antigen is known. The sequencing used CD8+ T cells from cultured PBMCs, collected from culture after CMV antigen stimulation. Receptors originate from a human donor in good health (CMV status not recorded). Some clones in this sample may be carry-over from other donors' samples.

The gene calls are TRBV27 and TRBJ1-5; D call uncertain. This CDR3 region has 14 residues. V gave up 5 bases and J gave up 1 base, with 9 bases separating them. Germline V gene data show CDR1 as MNHEY and CDR2 as SMNVEV (reference sequence). In nucleotides, the CDR3 is TGTGCCAGCAGTCCCCGCGGGAGCAATCAGCCCCAGCATTTT. Amino acid sequence: CASSPRGSNQPQHF.

The rearrangement uses TRBV4-1 and TRBJ1-2; possibly TRBD1 for D (6 bases). The CDR3 contains 13 residues. V gave up 1 base and J gave up 8 bases, with 11 bases separating them. Germline V lookup: CDR1 MGHRA, CDR2 YSYEKL. The CDR3 DNA reads TGCGCCAGCAGCCAAGCCGCAGGGGAAGGCTACACCTTC. This codes for CASSQAAGEGYTF.

The chain links TRBV27 to TRBJ1-1; D is unresolved. V was shortened by 2 bases and J by 4 bases, with 8 bases between the two germline ends. Looked up from germline, CDR1 is MNHEY and CDR2 is SMNVEV (reference sequence). This CDR3 comprises 13 residues. DNA for the CDR3: TGTGCCAGCAGTTTAGTGAGGACCACTGAAGCTTTCTTT. Translated, it gives CASSLVRTTEAFF.

This clonotype appeared a single time. The chain links TRBV9 to TRBJ2-7; D uncertain. V was shortened by 3 bases and J by 0 bases, with 10 bases between the two germline ends. The CDR3 has 14 amino acids. Germline-derived CDR1 and CDR2 are SGDLS and YYNGEE. The CDR3 loop reads CASSDPFGSYEQYF. The CDR3 DNA follows: TGTGCCAGCAGCGACCCTTTCGGCTCCTACGAGCAGTACTTC.

The V call is TRBV7-2, the J call TRBJ1-1; D uncertain. Germline CDR1 reads SGHTA; CDR2 reads FQGNSA. The ends were cut back, 7 bases at V and 0 bases at J, with 15 bases in the middle. This CDR3 comprises 15 residues. The CDR3 region is CASIIGGRMNTEAFF. The CDR3 nucleotides read TGTGCCAGCATCATCGGCGGCCGGATGAACACTGAAGCTTTCTTT.

The rearrangement uses TRBV6-1 and TRBJ1-1; 7 nucleotides align to TRBD1. Trimming took 2 bases from V and 5 from J; bases not matched to a gene: 8. Germline V CDR1 and CDR2: MNHNS, SASEGT. CDR3 size: 15 residues. CDR3 residues: CASSEFGRGKTEAFF. DNA of the CDR3: TGTGCCAGCAGTGAATTTGGCAGGGGGAAGACTGAAGCTTTCTTT.

This clonotype was counted only a few times. This chain links TRBV6-5 with TRBJ2-2, with 8 bases that match TRBD2. The germline gives CDR1 MNHEY, CDR2 SVGAGI. J lost 1 base, V lost 4 bases, and 2 bases had no gene match. The CDR3 has 15 residues. The CDR3 DNA is TGTGCCAGCAGTTCAAGCGGGGGGAACACCGGGGAGCTGTTTTTT. Protein sequence: CASSSSGGNTGELFF.

This clonotype occurred a few times. The V and J genes are TRBV19 and TRBJ2-1, with 8 bases matching TRBD1. CDR3 size: 14 residues. The germline gives CDR1 LNHDA, CDR2 SQIVND (reference sequence). V dropped 6 bases and J dropped 5; count of bases not matched to a gene: 6. DNA of the CDR3: TGTGCCAGTAGCCTATCAGGGGGCCACAATGAGCAGTTCTTC. Amino acid sequence: CASSLSGGHNEQFF. The variable domain in full, completed from reference TRBV19 and TRBJ2-1, reads DGGITQSPKYLFRKEGQNVTLSCEQNLNHDAMYWYRQDPGQGLRLIYYSQIVNDFQKGDIAEGYSVSREKKESFPLTVTSAQKNPTAFYLCASSLSGGHNEQFFGPGTRLTVL.

This clonotype occurred a few times. The genes are TRBV12-3 or TRBV12-4 and TRBJ2-7; D gene unclear. The CDR3 is 15 amino acids. V lost 4 bases and J lost 0, with 13 bases in between. The CDR3 spells CASSSLGTSSYEQYF. CDR3 coding DNA: TGTGCCAGCAGTTCCTTGGGCACGAGCTCCTACGAGCAGTACTTC.

This clonotype showed up just once. The rearrangement joins TRBV7-4 to TRBJ1-1, with a tentative D call TRBD1 (5 bases). Germline loops: CDR1 SGHVT, CDR2 SQSDAQ. V lost 2 bases to trimming and J lost 6 bases, with 10 bases between them. The CDR3 loop spans 13 amino acids. The CDR3 sequence: CASSLPGSAEAFF. The CDR3 DNA reads TGTGCCAGCAGCTTACCAGGGAGCGCTGAAGCTTTCTTT.

This clonotype was observed a few times. V and J are TRBV27 and TRBJ2-7; 7 nucleotides agree with TRBD2. Germline CDR1 reads MNHEY; CDR2 reads SMNVEV (reference sequence). Germline trimming cut 1 base from V and 3 bases from J; bases unmatched to any gene: 3. This CDR3 comprises 14 residues. CDR3 in amino acids: CASSLLGRDYEQYF. DNA of the CDR3: TGTGCCAGCAGTTTATTAGGGAGGGACTACGAGCAGTACTTC.

This clonotype occurred a few times. The CDR3 reads CASSSLGGDTQYF. CDR3 nucleotide sequence: TGTGCCAGCAGCTCCCTCGGGGGAGATACGCAGTATTTT. This rearrangement joins TRBV7-3 to TRBJ2-3; tentative D call: TRBD2 (6 bases). From germline, CDR1 is SGHTA and CDR2 FQGTGA. The CDR3 is made up of 13 amino acids. Deletions cut 4 bases from V and 5 bases from J, with 10 bases between.

Only a few counts were recorded for this clonotype. This rearrangement joins TRBV7-2 to TRBJ2-1, with 12 bases aligning to TRBD2. The V gene end was trimmed by 3 bases and the J gene end by 9 bases; junction bases not matched to a gene: 9. The CDR3 spans 16 residues. CDR1 and CDR2 (germline): SGHTA, FQGNSA. CDR3 bases: TGTGCCAGCAGCTTCCTATCTAGCGGGAGGGCCAGTGAGCAGTTCTTC. It yields the protein CASSFLSSGRASEQFF.

The J gene is TRBJ2-1, the V gene TRBV7-9; TRBD1 is a possible D gene (6 bases). Per the germline V gene, CDR1 is SEHNR and CDR2 is FQNEAQ (reference sequence). The CDR3 contains 16 residues. The ends were cut back, 2 bases at V and 8 bases at J, with 19 bases in the middle. The CDR3 DNA follows: TGTGCCAGCAGCTTATGGAAAGGGGGTTTGGTCGATGAGCAGTTCTTC. Encoded protein: CASSLWKGGLVDEQFF.

This chain uses TRBV27 with TRBJ2-5, with D possibly TRBD2 on 5 matching bases. Germline CDR1 and CDR2: MNHEY and SMNVEV (reference sequence). This CDR3 is built from 12 residues. V shed 3 bases and J shed 5 bases, with 7 bases lying between them. Written as DNA, the CDR3 is TGTGCCAGCAGTTTCCCGGGGGAGACCCAGTACTTC. It translates to CASSFPGETQYF.

There are a few counts of this clonotype. V and J are TRBV7-2 and TRBJ2-3; D gene unclear. The CDR3 is made up of 14 amino acids. Trimming left V 6 bases short and J 5 bases short, with 15 bases between. Germline V gene lookup returns CDR1 SGHTA and CDR2 FQGNSA. CDR3 sequence: CASRPPRRIDTQYF. CDR3 DNA: TGTGCCAGCAGGCCCCCTAGGAGAATAGATACGCAGTATTTT.

This clonotype was observed a handful of times. The CDR3 protein is CASSRGEIMNTEAFF. For the CDR3, the DNA is TGTGCCAGCAGCAGGGGCGAAATTATGAACACTGAAGCTTTCTTT. This chain connects TRBV7-9 to TRBJ1-1; D is perhaps TRBD1 (5 bases). CDR3 length: 15 residues. Looked up from germline, CDR1 is SEHNR and CDR2 is FQNEAQ (reference sequence). With 5 bases removed from V and 0 bases from J, the gap between germline ends came to 13 bases.

V and J are TRBV6-6 and TRBJ1-6; 7 nucleotides agree with TRBD1. Germline V gene data show CDR1 as MNHNY and CDR2 as SVGAGI (reference sequence). The CDR3 consists of 21 residues. Losses at the gene ends were 0 bases for V and 0 bases for J; bases not matched to a gene: 14. The CDR3 reads CASSYSPAGTDFSSYNSPLHF. The CDR3 nucleotides read TGTGCCAGCAGTTACTCCCCCGCCGGGACAGATTTTAGCTCCTATAATTCACCCCTCCACTTT.

Only a few counts were recorded for this clonotype. This rearrangement joins TRBV27 to TRBJ2-3; possibly TRBD2 for D (7 bases). CDR3 length: 18 amino acids. The V end lost 5 bases, the J end lost 1 base, and 22 bases lay between the germline ends. Germline CDR1 MNHEY, CDR2 SMNVEV (reference sequence). CDR3 in amino acids: CASSPPRGAGDRTDTQYF. The CDR3 DNA reads as TGTGCCAGCAGTCCTCCCCGGGGGGCGGGGGACCGCACAGATACGCAGTATTTT.

The chain couples TRBV7-3 to TRBJ1-1, with D perhaps matching TRBD1 (6 bases). This CDR3 spans 15 amino acids. In germline, CDR1 is SGHTA, CDR2 FQGTGA. With 8 bases removed from V and 1 base from J, the gap between germline ends came to 17 bases. The CDR3 DNA is TGTGCCAGCTCCCCAGCCGGGACACCGAACACTGAAGCTTTCTTT. Amino acids: CASSPAGTPNTEAFF.

CDR3 nucleotides: TGCAGTGTCACGCCCCGAGGGTACCTCAGTGCTAATGAAAAACTGTTTTTT. Protein sequence: CSVTPRGYLSANEKLFF. The chain has TRBV20-1 and TRBJ1-4; no firm D call. From germline, CDR1 is DFQATT and CDR2 SNEGSKA (reference sequence). V dropped 7 bases and J dropped 3 bases, with 24 bases sitting between them. This CDR3 region has 17 residues.

This chain joins TRBV5-5 and TRBJ2-5, with D possibly matching TRBD1 (6 bases). Germline lookup yields CDR1 SGHKS and CDR2 YYEKEE (reference sequence). V was cut by 0 bases and J by 1 base, with 10 bases left in between. The CDR3 consists of 15 residues. The CDR3 protein is CASSLDRVSQETQYF. CDR3 nucleotide sequence: TGTGCCAGCAGCTTGGACAGGGTCTCCCAAGAGACCCAGTACTTC.

The J gene is TRBJ1-1, the V gene TRBV29-1, with 8 bases lining up with TRBD1. CDR3 size: 14 residues. V was pared by 7 bases and J by 6 bases, with 13 bases of the junction left unmatched. The germline V gene has CDR1 SQVTM and CDR2 ANQGSEA. CDR3 DNA sequence: TGCAGCGCAGCCACCAGGACAGGGCTAGCTGAAGCTTTCTTT. It is translated as CSAATRTGLAEAFF. Full variable domain (remainder filled in from reference TRBV29-1 and TRBJ1-1): SAVISQKPSRDICQRGTSLTIQCQVDSQVTMMFWYRQQPGQSLTLIATANQGSEATYESGFVIDKFPISRPNLTFSTLTVSNMSPEDSSIYLCSAATRTGLAEAFFGQGTRLTVV.

This clonotype was picked up a small number of times. The chain is built from TRBV7-9 and TRBJ2-1; 9 bases fit TRBD2. V trimming: 5 bases; J trimming: 9 bases; junction bases outside the gene matches: 11. In germline, CDR1 is SEHNR, CDR2 FQNEAQ (reference sequence). The CDR3 loop spans 15 amino acids. The CDR3 sequence is CASSPDEREAGEQFF. The CDR3, as DNA: TGTGCCAGCAGCCCGGACGAGCGGGAGGCGGGTGAGCAGTTCTTC.

This clonotype showed up just a few times. The chain couples TRBV12-5 to TRBJ2-2; D is perhaps TRBD1 (5 bases). V lost 3 bases to trimming and J lost 3 bases, with 14 bases between them. This CDR3 has 16 residues. Germline V gives CDR1 LGHNT, CDR2 FRNRAP. The CDR3 reads CASGFDPREDTGELFF. In nucleotides, the CDR3 is TGTGCTAGTGGTTTCGACCCCAGGGAAGACACCGGGGAGCTGTTTTTT.